These T cell receptor beta chains were read from a single sample in a study of blood T cell repertoires in COVID-19. The repertoire was sequenced with immunoSEQ multiplex PCR; TCRdb's copy has only in-frame clones and lacks some. The table includes about 270,000 clones, approximately 86% detected once. The source material was PBMCs or T cells enriched from blood (not recorded which). The receptors stem from a woman aged 30 to 39 who had recovered from COVID-19. The CDR3 runs from the conserved cysteine through the conserved F or W. D genes are given only for firm matches. Some rows mark clone size as missing; the rest say once, few, many or name a class of expanded clone.

TRBJ2-7 | TRBV5-1 | . | . | CASSSIPSADPYEQYF | TGCGCCAGCAGCTCCATTCCCTCCGCAGATCCCTACGAGCAGTACTTC
TRBJ2-5 | TRBV1 | . | . | CTSSQGSSTSDQETQYF | TGCACCAGCAGCCAAGGGTCCTCGACTAGCGACCAAGAGACCCAGTACTTC
TRBJ1-2 | TRBV28 | . | . | CASSLPYRVNYGYTF | TGTGCCAGCAGCCTCCCTTACAGGGTAAACTATGGCTACACCTTC
TRBJ2-3 | TRBV4-3 | . | . | CASSQEAGVADTQYF | TGCGCCAGCAGCCAAGAAGCCGGGGTGGCAGATACGCAGTATTTT
TRBJ1-2 | TRBV18 | TRBD1 | . | CASSPSGTGEPYGYTF | TGTGCCAGCTCACCATCCGGGACAGGGGAACCCTATGGCTACACCTTC
TRBJ1-5 | TRBV27 | TRBD1 | few | CASSLTGGRVPQHF | TGTGCCAGCAGTTTGACAGGGGGGAGGGTGCCCCAGCATTTT
TRBJ2-7 | TRBV7-9 | . | . | CASSLWDKWGEQYF | TGTGCCAGCAGCTTGTGGGACAAATGGGGCGAGCAGTACTTC
TRBJ2-4 | TRBV29-1 | TRBD1 | . | CSVWEDRENIQYF | TGCAGCGTGTGGGAGGACAGGGAAAACATTCAGTACTTC
TRBJ1-1 | TRBV28 | . | . | CASRRTAWNTEAFF | TGTGCCAGCAGGCGGACAGCTTGGAACACTGAAGCTTTCTTT
TRBJ1-1 | TRBV28 | . | . | CASSSPIDSEAFF | TGTGCCAGCAGCTCGCCGATAGACAGTGAAGCTTTCTTT
TRBJ1-5 | TRBV5-1 | . | . | CASSLESNQPQHF | TGCGCCAGCAGCTTGGAATCGAATCAGCCCCAGCATTTT
TRBJ2-1 | TRBV2 | . | . | CASRGGHDEQFF | TGTGCCAGCAGGGGTGGGCACGATGAGCAGTTCTTC
TRBJ1-2 | TRBV13 | . | . | CASSLGHRGNAYGYTF | TGTGCCAGCAGCTTAGGCCACCGGGGAAACGCCTATGGCTACACCTTC
TRBJ1-3 | TRBV5-1 | . | . | CASSLEGRGNTIYF | TGCGCCAGCAGCTTGGAGGGGCGAGGAAACACCATATATTTT
TRBJ1-2 | TRBV27 | . | . | CASSTFRGDNGYTF | TGTGCCAGCAGTACCTTTCGGGGGGACAATGGCTACACCTTC
TRBJ1-2 | TRBV6-1 | . | . | CASSEGRGVIYGYTF | TGTGCCAGCAGTGAGGGGAGGGGTGTTATCTATGGCTACACCTTC
TRBJ2-6 | TRBV18 | TRBD1 | . | CASSRGDREPLVLTF | TGTGCCAGCTCGCGAGGGGACAGGGAACCTTTGGTCCTGACTTTC
TRBJ2-1 | TRBV19 | TRBD2 | . | CASSMGRASGRIESEQFF | TGTGCCAGTAGTATGGGTCGGGCTAGCGGGAGAATCGAGAGTGAGCAGTTCTTC
TRBJ1-6 | TRBV7-2 | TRBD1 | . | CASSLRQGESPLHF | TGTGCCAGCAGCCTACGACAGGGTGAATCACCCCTCCACTTT
TRBJ2-1 | TRBV5-1 | TRBD2 | . | CASSWSSGGESYNEQFF | TGCGCCAGCAGCTGGAGTAGCGGGGGGGAGTCCTACAATGAGCAGTTCTTC
TRBJ1-1 | TRBV7-2 | TRBD1 | . | CASSQLLPGQGMMNTEAFF | TGTGCCAGCAGCCAATTATTACCGGGACAGGGAATGATGAACACTGAAGCTTTCTTT
TRBJ1-2 | TRBV30 | TRBD1 | . | CAWTIPAGQGIKDGYTF | TGTGCCTGGACCATTCCCGCGGGACAGGGGATTAAAGATGGCTACACCTTC
TRBJ1-4 | TRBV18 | . | . | CASSPPAQPGEKLFF | TGTGCCAGCTCACCACCCGCCCAGCCCGGGGAAAAACTGTTTTTT
TRBJ1-1 | TRBV13 | TRBD1 | . | CASTPGQEGTEAFF | TGTGCCAGCACCCCCGGACAGGAAGGGACTGAAGCTTTCTTT
TRBJ1-2 | TRBV24-1 | . | once | CATSDAGANGYTF | TGTGCCACCAGTGACGCAGGGGCGAATGGCTACACCTTC
TRBJ2-1 | TRBV27 | . | . | CASRFGGSRYNEQFF | TGTGCCAGCAGGTTCGGCGGATCTAGGTACAATGAGCAGTTCTTC
TRBJ1-2 | TRBV28 | . | once | CASSLRGRSNGYTF | TGTGCCAGCAGTTTAAGGGGTCGCTCGAATGGCTACACCTTC
TRBJ2-7 | TRBV27 | . | . | CASSFGHSSYEQYF | TGTGCCAGCAGTTTTGGTCACAGCTCCTACGAGCAGTACTTC
TRBJ2-3 | TRBV5-1 | . | once | CASSFSPSQGDTQYF | TGCGCCAGCAGCTTCTCCCCGAGTCAGGGAGATACGCAGTATTTT
TRBJ2-7 | TRBV10-1 | TRBD2 | . | CASSESWGPSGNTNIYEQYF | TGCGCCAGCAGTGAGTCGTGGGGACCTAGCGGAAATACAAACATCTACGAGCAGTACTTC
TRBJ2-1 | TRBV7-9 | . | . | CASSPRGSSYNEQFF | TGTGCCAGCAGCCCCCGGGGGAGCTCCTACAATGAGCAGTTCTTC
TRBJ2-5 | TRBV3-1/TRBV3-2 | . | once | CASSQDLQTQYF | TGTGCCAGCAGCCAAGATCTACAGACCCAGTACTTC
TRBJ2-7 | TRBV28 | . | . | CASSLTILNEQYF | TGTGCCAGCAGTTTAACTATTCTGAACGAGCAGTACTTC
TRBJ1-1 | TRBV29-1 | TRBD1 | . | CSADRDAFF | TGCAGCGCCGACAGGGACGCTTTCTTT
TRBJ1-1 | TRBV5-1 | TRBD1 | . | CASSLRDRVEAFF | TGCGCCAGCAGCTTGAGGGACAGGGTCGAAGCTTTCTTT
TRBJ2-2 | TRBV5-1 | TRBD2 | . | CASSLVVGLARSSPNTGELFF | TGCGCCAGCAGCTTGGTCGTTGGACTAGCGAGGTCTTCGCCGAACACCGGGGAGCTGTTTTTT